The 11 T cell receptor beta chains below were found in one sample sequenced in a study of OX40 agonist ivuxolimab in advanced cancers. The data were produced by immunoSEQ multiplex PCR, yet TCRdb's version contains in-frame clones alone and is incomplete. The table has 85,000 to 90,000 clones, around nine tenths seen once; the top ten hold around 1.1%. The source was CD4+ or CD8+ T cells sorted from blood, collected in a trial of the OX40 agonist ivuxolimab. The receptors here all came from an adult with an advanced solid tumor such as melanoma, head and neck, liver or kidney cancer.

This chain links TRBV7-2 with TRBJ1-1; tentative D call: TRBD1 (6 bases). CDR3 length equals 14 residues. In germline, CDR1 is SGHTA, CDR2 FQGNSA. V was clipped by 3 bases and J by 5 bases, with 13 bases between them. This CDR3 is CASSLLQGRTEAFF. CDR3 bases: TGTGCCAGCAGCTTGCTCCAGGGGAGAACTGAAGCTTTCTTT.

The rearrangement joins TRBV9 to TRBJ2-3, with 12 bases fitting TRBD2. The CDR3 spans 16 residues. The germline V gene has CDR1 SGDLS and CDR2 YYNGEE. The V segment lost 3 bases and the J segment 4 bases; nucleotides outside the gene matches: 6. The CDR3 DNA reads TGTGCCAGCAGCGGGGGACTAGCGGGTTGGGCAGATACGCAGTATTTT. This encodes CASSGGLAGWADTQYF.

The chain recombines TRBV7-3 with TRBJ2-5; 7 nucleotides line up with TRBD2. The V gene end was trimmed by 5 bases and the J gene end by 0 bases; junction bases not matched to a gene: 9. The CDR3 runs 16 residues. The V gene's germline CDR1 is SGHTA and CDR2 FQGTGA. The CDR3 region is CASSPGGGPNQETQYF. In nucleotides, the CDR3 is TGTGCCAGCAGCCCGGGCGGGGGACCTAACCAAGAGACCCAGTACTTC. The variable domain in full, completed from reference TRBV7-3 and TRBJ2-5, reads GAGVSQTPSNKVTEKGKYVELRCDPISGHTALYWYRQSLGQGPEFLIYFQGTGAADDSGLPNDRFFAVRPEGSVSTLKIQRTERGDSAVYLCASSPGGGPNQETQYFGPGTRLLVL.

The chain couples TRBV2 to TRBJ2-5; 8 bases are a match to TRBD2. CDR3 length equals 15 residues. Germline V gives CDR1 SNHLY, CDR2 FYNNEI. With 5 bases clipped from V and 5 bases from J, the junction kept 10 bases outside the gene matches. CDR3 sequence reads: CASSSGLAQVETQYF. CDR3 nucleotides: TGTGCCAGCAGTTCCGGACTAGCTCAAGTGGAGACCCAGTACTTC.

The chain couples TRBV28 to TRBJ2-1; no firm D call. The CDR3 sequence is 12 residues long. In germline, CDR1 is MDHEN, CDR2 SYDVKM. The V end was cut by 6 bases, the J end by 4 bases, with 7 bases between. CDR3 loop: CASSLGYNEQFF. CDR3 DNA: TGTGCCAGCAGCCTAGGTTACAATGAGCAGTTCTTC.

This clone was detected only once. This chain links TRBV14 with TRBJ2-3; D not certain. Germline CDR1 is SGHDN and CDR2 is FVKESK. The CDR3 runs to 11 residues. V was clipped by 1 base and J by 6 bases, with 2 bases between them. In DNA form, the CDR3 reads TGTGCCAGCAGCCAAGGGGATACGCAGTATTTT. The encoded protein is CASSQGDTQYF. Based on the CDR3 plus reference TRBV14 and TRBJ2-3, the full variable domain is EAGVTQFPSHSVIEKGQTVTLRCDPISGHDNLYWYRRVMGKEIKFLLHFVKESKQDESGMPNNRFLAERTGGTYSTLKVQPAELEDSGVYFCASSQGDTQYFGPGTRLTVL.

V usage is TRBV27 and J usage is TRBJ1-2; no clear D. The CDR3 runs to 15 residues. Germline lookup yields CDR1 MNHEY and CDR2 SMNVEV (reference sequence). V dropped 6 bases and J dropped 2 bases, with 16 bases sitting between them. The CDR3 reads CASSFGPGSNYGYTF. CDR3 nucleotides: TGTGCCAGCAGCTTTGGGCCCGGGTCGAACTATGGCTACACCTTC.

CDR3 in DNA: TGTGCCATCAGTGAGTTGGGAAAACAGCCCCAGCATTTT. It is translated as CAISELGKQPQHF. The chain joins TRBV10-3 to TRBJ1-5, with D uncertain. Trimming took 1 base from V and 7 from J, leaving 8 bases between them. Germline V gene sequence: CDR1 ENHRY, CDR2 SYGVKD. The CDR3 is made up of 13 amino acids.

The genes are TRBV6-5 and TRBJ2-7; the D gene is possibly TRBD2 (5 bases). The CDR3 consists of 15 residues. With 2 bases removed from V and 2 bases from J, the gap between germline ends came to 13 bases. From germline, CDR1 is MNHEY and CDR2 SVGAGI. The CDR3 loop is CASSYEAGGTYEQYF. The CDR3 region has the DNA TGTGCCAGCAGTTACGAGGCGGGTGGGACCTACGAGCAGTACTTC.

The J gene is TRBJ1-2, the V gene TRBV7-9; D gene ambiguous. This CDR3 has 14 residues. Germline CDR1 SEHNR, CDR2 FQNEAQ (reference sequence). The V and J ends lost 4 bases and 2 bases respectively, with 11 bases between them. This CDR3 is CASSSATGNYGYTF. The CDR3 bases are TGTGCCAGCAGCTCAGCTACGGGGAACTATGGCTACACCTTC.

The rearrangement joins TRBV19 to TRBJ2-2; D perhaps matches TRBD1 (6 bases). CDR1 is LNHDA and CDR2 is SQIVND in the germline V gene (reference sequence). V was pared by 5 bases and J by 1 base, with 11 bases between. The CDR3 covers 15 residues. CDR3 residues: CASSYKDRNTGELFF. CDR3 in DNA: TGTGCCAGTAGTTATAAGGACAGGAACACCGGGGAGCTGTTTTTT.